The 5 T cell receptor beta chains in this list originate from one sample, sequenced in a study of T cells in Graves' hyperthyroidism and ophthalmopathy. Amplified regions were TCR beta CDR3 sequences from RNA transcripts. Initially, a first-round RT-PCR of the TCR CDR3 employed the HTBI primer set. TCRdb reanalysed the multiplex PCR reads using MiXCR and keeps one entry per CDR3 protein. This table holds about 250,000 distinct CDR3 sequences, about 25% found once. Input material: blood. These receptors were collected from a woman between 35 and 50 years old with Graves' ophthalmopathy.

This chain connects TRBV7-6 to TRBJ2-5; D gene unclear. V dropped 5 bases and J dropped 7 bases, with 20 bases sitting between them. CDR3 size: 15 residues. The germline V gene encodes CDR1 SGHVS and CDR2 FNYEAQ. DNA for the CDR3: TGTGCCAGCAGCCCCACCGTTACTGGTAAAGGGACCCAGTACTTC. Amino acids: CASSPTVTGKGTQYF.

This clonotype was recorded many times. The chain links TRBV6-1 to TRBJ1-1; D is perhaps TRBD1 (6 bases). The CDR3 has 14 residues. V was cut by 3 bases and J by 7 bases, with 15 bases left in between. Germline V gene data show CDR1 as MNHNS and CDR2 as SASEGT. The CDR3 DNA follows: TGTGCCAGCAGTGATCTCGGCAGGGGAGGTGAAGCTTTCTTT. As protein: CASSDLGRGGEAFF.

This clonotype was observed many times. The V call is TRBV7-3, the J call TRBJ1-1; D is unresolved. V lost 6 bases and J 4 bases, leaving 15 bases between the germline ends. This CDR3 has 14 residues. Germline V gene data show CDR1 as SGHTA and CDR2 as FQGTGA. DNA for the CDR3: TGTGCCAGCAGTTCGTCGGGAGAGGGCACTGAAGCTTTCTTT. Protein: CASSSSGEGTEAFF.

The chain carries TRBV20-1 and TRBJ2-7; TRBD2 might be the D (5 bases). V lost 3 bases, J lost 6 bases, and 15 bases lay in between. Germline CDR1 and CDR2: DFQATT and SNEGSKA (reference sequence). CDR3 length equals 13 residues. Here the CDR3 reads CSARAGLISEQYF. The CDR3 nucleotides are TGCAGTGCTAGGGCCGGACTCATAAGCGAGCAGTACTTC.

This clonotype was detected ten times or more. V usage is TRBV30 and J usage is TRBJ2-4; the D gene is possibly TRBD1 (5 bases). From germline, CDR1 is GTSNPN and CDR2 SVGIG (reference sequence). V was clipped by 2 bases and J by 0 bases, with 14 bases between them. The CDR3 loop spans 16 amino acids. The CDR3: CAWSPRQSLAKNIQYF. CDR3 nucleotides: TGTGCCTGGAGTCCAAGACAGTCTCTAGCCAAAAACATTCAGTACTTC.